Shown below are 23 T cell receptor beta chains from a single sample sequenced in a study of CD8 T cells in ankylosing spondylitis. TCRdb re-called the 5' RACE reads through MiXCR, storing one row per CDR3 protein. The profile covers roughly 180,000 distinct CDR3 sequences, with around a tenth appearing a single time and more than 12% taken by the ten largest. The source material was blood, either unsorted or a sorted T cell fraction (not recorded which). Receptors were obtained from a female donor with ankylosing spondylitis or in good health (not recorded which).

The chain is built from TRBV30 and TRBJ2-7, with 7 bases identical to TRBD1. From germline, CDR1 is GTSNPN and CDR2 SVGIG (reference sequence). The CDR3 spans 12 residues. With V trimmed by 7 bases and J by 5 bases, 8 bases remained unmatched. The CDR3 protein is CASTTGMNEQYF. For the CDR3, the DNA is TGTGCCTCCACGACAGGGATGAACGAGCAGTACTTC.

This clonotype has a handful of counts. The chain has TRBV20-1 and TRBJ2-1; D is possibly TRBD1 (5 bases). Trimming left V 6 bases short and J 1 base short, with 16 bases between. There are 15 residues in the CDR3. Per the germline V gene, CDR1 is DFQATT and CDR2 is SNEGSKA (reference sequence). CDR3 protein: CSATTAHPSYNEQFF. As DNA, the CDR3 is TGCAGTGCCACGACAGCCCACCCTTCCTACAATGAGCAGTTCTTC.

The sample holds many counts of this clonotype. This chain uses TRBV4-3 with TRBJ2-1; tentative D call: TRBD2 (7 bases). V was pared by 0 bases and J by 5 bases, with 11 bases between. Germline CDR1 LGHNA, CDR2 YSLEER. The CDR3 runs 15 residues. In nucleotides, the CDR3 is TGCGCCAGCAGCCAAGATGGGGGGGCCAACAATGAGCAGTTCTTC. It encodes CASSQDGGANNEQFF.

This clonotype turned up a few times. The chain has TRBV9 and TRBJ2-5, with D perhaps matching TRBD1 or TRBD2 (6 bases each). Looked up from germline, CDR1 is SGDLS and CDR2 is YYNGEE. With 0 bases removed from V and 5 bases from J, the gap between germline ends came to 14 bases. This CDR3 has 15 amino acids. The CDR3 sequence: CASSVGGGPVETQYF. The CDR3 DNA reads as TGTGCCAGCAGCGTAGGTGGGGGGCCGGTGGAGACCCAGTACTTC.

This chain joins TRBV15 and TRBJ2-4; no clear D gene. CDR1 is LNHNV, CDR2 YYDKDF, per germline (reference sequence). Trimming shortened V by 3 bases and J by 2 bases, and 20 bases separated the two germline ends. The CDR3 extends over 18 amino acids. Written as DNA, the CDR3 is TGTGCCACCAGCAGTGCGAATCAACGGGTGGTGACCAAAAACATTCAGTACTTC. This sequence encodes CATSSANQRVVTKNIQYF. The full variable domain, rest sourced from reference TRBV15 and TRBJ2-4, is DAMVIQNPRYQVTQFGKPVTLSCSQTLNHNVMYWYQQKSSQAPKLLFHYYDKDFNNEADTPDNFQSRRPNTSFCFLDIRSPGLGDTAMYLCATSSANQRVVTKNIQYFGAGTRLSVL.

Ten or more counts support this clonotype. At one end, the junction sequence differs from germline, possibly due to a read error. The chain carries TRBV15 and TRBJ1-2, with 9 nucleotides matching TRBD1. The CDR3 is made up of 13 amino acids. Germline V gene data show CDR1 as LNHNV and CDR2 as YYDKDF (reference sequence). The CDR3 sequence is CATSRWTGDRLSF. As DNA, the CDR3 is TGTGCCACCAGCAGGTGGACAGGGGATCGTCTCTCCTTC.

The V gene is TRBV9, the J gene TRBJ2-3; a possible D gene is TRBD2 (5 bases). The ends were cut back, 0 bases at V and 1 base at J, with 12 bases in the middle. The germline V gene has CDR1 SGDLS and CDR2 YYNGEE. The CDR3 is made up of 16 amino acids. CDR3 region: CASSVGGGLGTDTQYF. CDR3 nucleotides: TGTGCCAGCAGCGTAGGAGGCGGGTTGGGCACAGATACGCAGTATTTT.

This clonotype was detected only a few times. The chain's CDR3 is CASGFEGLAADTQYF. The CDR3 nucleotides read TGTGCTAGTGGTTTCGAGGGACTAGCGGCAGATACGCAGTATTTT. The genes are TRBV12-5 and TRBJ2-3; 11 positions match TRBD2. The CDR3 contains 15 residues. V lost 3 bases to trimming and J lost 4 bases; unmatched junction nucleotides: 3. Germline V gene data show CDR1 as LGHNT and CDR2 as FRNRAP.

The chain links TRBV21-1 to TRBJ2-7. TRBV21-1 corresponds to a pseudogene. CDR3 length equals 14 residues. The CDR3 coding sequence is TGTGCCAGCAGCAAAGCTACGAGTAGTGGCGAGCAGTACTTC. Its protein product is CASSKATSSGEQYF.

This chain joins TRBV2 and TRBJ2-3; tentatively, D is TRBD1 or TRBD2 (6 bases each). Deletions cut 2 bases from V and 4 bases from J, with 16 bases between. The CDR3 consists of 16 residues. The germline V gene has CDR1 SNHLY and CDR2 FYNNEI. CDR3 sequence: CASSELAIGGPDTQYF. CDR3 in DNA: TGTGCCAGCAGTGAACTCGCGATCGGGGGCCCAGATACGCAGTATTTT.

The table lists this clonotype with a few counts. The genes are TRBV10-3 and TRBJ1-1; perhaps TRBD1 as D (6 bases). V lost 6 bases, J lost 7 bases, and 15 bases lay in between. CDR1 ENHRY and CDR2 SYGVKD come from the germline V gene. The CDR3 loop spans 13 amino acids. Here the CDR3 reads CAIRPGQGGEAFF. The CDR3 nucleotides are TGTGCCATCAGACCGGGACAAGGGGGTGAAGCTTTCTTT.

The gene calls are TRBV15 and TRBJ2-3; D is uncertain. The CDR3 is made up of 13 amino acids. The V and J ends lost 3 bases and 6 bases respectively, with 10 bases between them. Germline lookup yields CDR1 LNHNV and CDR2 YYDKDF (reference sequence). The CDR3 reads CATSSGPRDTQYF. CDR3 sequence (DNA): TGTGCCACCAGCAGCGGGCCGAGGGATACGCAGTATTTT. Full variable domain (remainder filled in from reference TRBV15 and TRBJ2-3): DAMVIQNPRYQVTQFGKPVTLSCSQTLNHNVMYWYQQKSSQAPKLLFHYYDKDFNNEADTPDNFQSRRPNTSFCFLDIRSPGLGDTAMYLCATSSGPRDTQYFGPGTRLTVL.

This sequence joins TRBV7-2 and TRBJ1-2; perhaps TRBD1 as D (5 bases). The CDR3 extends over 15 amino acids. V lost 2 bases, J lost 0 bases, and 10 bases lay in between. Germline V gene data show CDR1 as SGHTA and CDR2 as FQGNSA. CDR3 sequence reads: CASSLRRATNYGYTF. For the CDR3, the DNA is TGTGCCAGCAGCTTACGCAGGGCAACTAACTATGGCTACACCTTC.

This clonotype was seen a handful of times. The gene calls are TRBV12-3 or TRBV12-4 and TRBJ2-5; D is perhaps TRBD1 or TRBD2 (5 bases each). The CDR3 sequence is 13 residues long. Deletions cut 4 bases from V and 2 bases from J, with 8 bases between. The CDR3 protein is CASSWGSQETQYF. The DNA for the CDR3 is TGTGCCAGCAGTTGGGGGTCGCAAGAGACCCAGTACTTC.

This clonotype was seen repeatedly, ten times or more. The V gene is TRBV29-1, the J gene TRBJ1-2; 8 bases are a match to TRBD1. In germline, CDR1 is SQVTM, CDR2 ANQGSEA. The CDR3 runs 13 residues. Germline trimming cut 4 bases from V and 2 bases from J; bases unmatched to any gene: 3. CDR3 protein: CSVGTGSNYGYTF. In DNA, the CDR3 is TGCAGCGTTGGGACAGGGAGCAACTATGGCTACACCTTC. The full variable domain, with the rest looked up from reference TRBV29-1 and TRBJ1-2, is SAVISQKPSRDICQRGTSLTIQCQVDSQVTMMFWYRQQPGQSLTLIATANQGSEATYESGFVIDKFPISRPNLTFSTLTVSNMSPEDSSIYLCSVGTGSNYGYTFGSGTRLTVV.

This clonotype has only a few counts. The genes are TRBV27 and TRBJ2-1, with D tentatively TRBD1 (6 bases). V was pared by 5 bases and J by 8 bases, with 13 bases between. From germline, CDR1 is MNHEY and CDR2 SMNVEV (reference sequence). This CDR3 is 13 amino acids long. In DNA, the CDR3 is TGTGCCAGCAGTCCGGTGGACAGTCATGAGCAGTTCTTC. As protein: CASSPVDSHEQFF.

This clonotype was observed a few times. The chain employs TRBV4-3 and TRBJ2-1; no clear D gene. Trimming took off 7 bases at V and 6 bases at J, with 13 bases between the two ends. The CDR3 contains 13 residues. Germline V CDR1 and CDR2: LGHNA, YSLEER. DNA of the CDR3: TGCGCCAGCACCATTAGCAATGGCAATGAGCAGTTCTTC. Protein sequence: CASTISNGNEQFF.

This sequence joins TRBV27 and TRBJ1-5, with a possible D match to TRBD1 (6 bases). V was pared by 10 bases and J by 2 bases, with 9 bases between. Germline V gives CDR1 MNHEY, CDR2 SMNVEV (reference sequence). The CDR3 consists of 12 residues. DNA of the CDR3: TGTGCCACCTGGACAGGCAATCAGCCCCAGCATTTT. The encoded protein is CATWTGNQPQHF.

This clonotype was observed many times. This chain links TRBV12-3 or TRBV12-4 with TRBJ1-1; no clear D. V shed 3 bases and J shed 4 bases, with 0 bases lying between them. The CDR3 totals 10 residues. CDR3 coding DNA: TGTGCCAGCAGTTTCACTGAAGCTTTCTTT. This sequence encodes CASSFTEAFF.

The chain links TRBV30 to TRBJ2-1, with 12 bases matching TRBD2. Per the germline V gene, CDR1 is GTSNPN and CDR2 is SVGIG (reference sequence). V dropped 0 bases and J dropped 9; count of bases not matched to a gene: 6. The CDR3 is 15 residues long. The CDR3 is CAWSVTSGSLAEQFF. The CDR3 DNA follows: TGTGCCTGGAGTGTGACTAGCGGGAGTCTGGCTGAGCAGTTCTTC.

This clonotype was recorded many times. This sequence joins TRBV5-1 and TRBJ2-1; D is perhaps TRBD2 (5 bases). Germline V gene sequence: CDR1 SGHRS, CDR2 YFSETQ. Trimming took off 7 bases at V and 9 bases at J, with 14 bases between the two ends. CDR3 length: 12 amino acids. CDR3 loop: CASGIDYSEQFF. The CDR3 nucleotides read TGCGCCAGCGGGATTGACTACTCTGAGCAGTTCTTC.

V is TRBV7-3 and J is TRBJ2-1; 10 nucleotides line up with TRBD2. Germline CDR1 SGHTA, CDR2 FQGTGA. The V and J ends lost 4 bases and 4 bases, in that order; junction bases with no gene match: 7. The CDR3 is 16 amino acids. The CDR3 is CASSSQERGGYNEQFF. CDR3 nucleotide sequence: TGTGCCAGCAGCTCCCAGGAGCGGGGGGGGTACAATGAGCAGTTCTTC.

CDR3 sequence: CASSSRTQNQPQHF. CDR3 nucleotide sequence: TGTGCCAGCAGTTCCCGAACCCAAAATCAGCCCCAGCATTTT. This chain links TRBV12-3 or TRBV12-4 with TRBJ1-5; D unclear. The V end lost 4 bases, the J end lost 4 bases, and 11 bases lay between the germline ends. This CDR3 is 14 amino acids long.